This T cell receptor (beta chain) was found in a study of cytomegalovirus exposure and HLA in healthy donors. Looking at the study overall: Around 85 million unique TCRs from HLA-typed donors were held in an early data release.

This clone was counted only a few times. Its specificity is unknown. It was with 60 Vbeta and 13 Jbeta primers that the PCR ran. TCRdb's copy holds only in-frame clones and misses some; the assay was immunoSEQ multiplex PCR. In the table there are 150,000 to 200,000 clones, 80% to 90% of which are singletons. Each donor's status was that of a healthy bone marrow donor. Between the trimmed V and J ends, which lost 7 bases and 0 bases, there was a span of 13 bases. The CDR3 is made up of 15 amino acids. Germline V CDR1 and CDR2: MNHNS, SASEGT. Study-level findings and limits: Across donors, sequencing depth was assumed by presence/absence analyses to be roughly uniform. Reportedly, cytomegalovirus status was diagnosed with high sensitivity and specificity.

The clonotype was recovered from a woman aged 18-29 years in good health and CMV-seronegative. Sequenced sample: PBMCs. The chain employs TRBV6-1 and TRBJ1-3, with a possible D match to TRBD1 (5 bases). CDR3 amino acids: CASTPLGGSGNTIYF. The CDR3 DNA reads as TGTGCCAGCACCCCCCTGGGGGGCTCTGGAAACACCATATATTTT.